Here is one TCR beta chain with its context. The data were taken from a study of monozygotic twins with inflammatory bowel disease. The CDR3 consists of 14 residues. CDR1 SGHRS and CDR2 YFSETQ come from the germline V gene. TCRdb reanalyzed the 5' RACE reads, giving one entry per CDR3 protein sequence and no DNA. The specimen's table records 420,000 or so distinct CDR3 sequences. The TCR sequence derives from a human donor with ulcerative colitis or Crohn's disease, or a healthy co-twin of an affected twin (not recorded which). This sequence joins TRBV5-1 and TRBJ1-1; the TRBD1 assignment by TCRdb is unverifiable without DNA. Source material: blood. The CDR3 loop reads CASSQPGQGAEAFF.